This T cell receptor (beta chain) is from a study of T cells after yellow fever vaccination. Study summary: Staining for CD3, CD45RA, CCR7 and CD95 enabled sorting of EM, EMRA, CM and Tscm memory subsets.

This clonotype was observed many times. From germline, CDR1 is ENHRY and CDR2 SYGVKD. The J segment lost 6 bases and the V segment lost 5 bases, leaving 6 bases of the junction unmatched. The CDR3 is 14 residues long. In TCRdb, the 5' RACE reads were re-called with MiXCR into one record per CDR3 protein. The sample contains about 5,800 distinct CDR3 sequences, 5.5% to 7% of which appear only once. The TCR sequence derives from a man between 18 and 29 years old who received the YFV17D yellow fever vaccine. The chain couples TRBV10-3 to TRBJ2-5; 10 bases match TRBD2. Sequencing used PBMCs, either bulk or a sorted T-cell subset (CD4+, CD8+, memory, or dextramer-sorted; not recorded which), obtained more than 14 days after the first yellow fever vaccination. CDR3 residues: CAISPGLADQTQYF. In DNA, the CDR3 is TGTGCCATCAGTCCAGGACTAGCGGACCAGACCCAGTACTTC.